This note documents a single TCR beta chain sequence. The source of the sample is a study of shared T cell receptors in the human thymus. The CDR3 totals 15 residues. Germline V gene data show CDR1 as ENHRY and CDR2 as SYGVKD. V lost 10 bases, J lost 2 bases, and 13 bases stayed unmatched. Profiled with immunoSEQ multiplex PCR; TCRdb holds only in-frame clones, not every one. The sample shows 650,000 to 950,000 clones, roughly 88% of them seen only once. These records were also assigned to another study, of human thymus T cells. Per that paper: Thymic as well as blood repertoires seemed to favor certain V and J genes unevenly. There were highly overlapping thymic repertoires among unrelated individuals, as related research reported.

The sequencing sample was made of thymocytes. This clonotype originated in a girl under two years old with a congenital heart defect. The chain carries TRBV10-3 and TRBJ1-2, with TRBD1 matching 7 bases. The CDR3 nucleotides read TGTGCCACCCAAAGTCTGGACAGGCAGAACTATGGCTACACCTTC. Translating gives CATQSLDRQNYGYTF.